A selection of T cell receptor beta chains follows, all from one sample in a study of T cells in localized non-small cell lung cancer. Assay: immunoSEQ multiplex PCR; the TCRdb copy retains only in-frame clones and omits some. Found here are over 65,000 clones, approximately 84% of them singletons; the top ten hold 1.3%. This specimen was peripheral blood, taken before any cancer treatment. These receptors were obtained from a female donor aged 60 or older with stage I lung adenocarcinoma. CDR3s include the opening cysteine and the closing phenylalanine or tryptophan. Each record gives: clone size, J gene, D gene, V gene, CDR3 DNA, CDR3 protein. The D gene is left open where the match is weak. Rows give clone size only sometimes, using once, few, many, or a class for an expanded clone.

NA	TRBJ1-1	NA	TRBV6-5	TGTGCCAGCAGTTCGGGTGTTCAGGTTGGGAACACTGAAGCTTTCTTT	CASSSGVQVGNTEAFF
NA	TRBJ2-3	NA	TRBV7-3	TGTGCCAGCAGCTTAACGGGGGGAGATACGCAGTATTTT	CASSLTGGDTQYF
NA	TRBJ2-5	NA	TRBV4-2	TGTGCCAGCAGCCAGGACTCAGCGGCCCAAGAGACCCAGTACTTC	CASSQDSAAQETQYF
NA	TRBJ2-2	TRBD2	TRBV7-2	TGTGCCAGCAGCGCCAGGACTAGCGGGGGATACCGCGGGGAGCTGTTTTTT	CASSARTSGGYRGELFF
few	TRBJ2-7	NA	TRBV7-9	TGTGCCAGCCTCGATTGGAAGGGAAGTGACGAGCAGTACTTC	CASLDWKGSDEQYF
NA	TRBJ2-6	NA	TRBV7-8	TGTGCCAGCAGCCCCCCTGGGTTGGACCTCTCTGGGGCCAACGTCCTGACTTTC	CASSPPGLDLSGANVLTF
NA	TRBJ1-3	NA	TRBV2	TGTGCCAGCAGTGAAGAAACTGGAAACACCATATATTTT	CASSEETGNTIYF
NA	TRBJ2-7	TRBD1	TRBV7-9	TGTGCCAGCAGCTCACCCCACATCGGACAGGGGGCTGATGTGCAGTACTTC	CASSSPHIGQGADVQYF
NA	TRBJ1-4	TRBD1	TRBV11-2	TGTGCCAGCAGCCGGACAGGGGGCGTAGGTCTAGATGAAAAACTGTTTTTT	CASSRTGGVGLDEKLFF
NA	TRBJ2-5	NA	TRBV15	TGTGCCACCAGCAACCCCCCCCGCGGGGACCAAGAGACCCAGTACTTC	CATSNPPRGDQETQYF
NA	TRBJ1-3	TRBD1	TRBV5-4	TGTGCCAGCAGCCTGGGACAGAACTCTGGAAACACCATATATTTT	CASSLGQNSGNTIYF
NA	TRBJ1-2	NA	TRBV29-1	TGCAGCGTTTCACCACCGGACAGCAACTATGGCTACACCTTC	CSVSPPDSNYGYTF
NA	TRBJ1-2	NA	TRBV15	TGTGCCACCAGCAGTCCTTACCCATCAACTTATGGCTACACCTTC	CATSSPYPSTYGYTF
NA	TRBJ2-7	TRBD1	TRBV7-3	TGTGCCAGCAGCTTAAGAGGACAGGACTACGAGCAGTACTTC	CASSLRGQDYEQYF
NA	TRBJ1-4	NA	TRBV6-4	TGTGCCAGCAGTGACGCGGGGGCCCCGGAGGAAAAACTGTTTTTT	CASSDAGAPEEKLFF
NA	TRBJ2-6	NA	TRBV6-6	TGTGCCAGCACCGCTGGGGCCAACGTCCTGACTTTC	CASTAGANVLTF
NA	TRBJ1-2	TRBD1	TRBV5-1	TGCGCCAGCAGCTTCCAGGGGGCGACCGGCTACACCTTC	CASSFQGATGYTF
NA	TRBJ1-6	NA	TRBV5-1	TGCGCCAGCAGCTTGGCTGGCAGCTATAATTCACCCCTCCACTTT	CASSLAGSYNSPLHF
NA	TRBJ1-6	NA	TRBV7-8	TGTGCCAGCAGCTTTTTAGGCAGGGCCCTCTATAATTCACCCCTCCACTTT	CASSFLGRALYNSPLHF
NA	TRBJ1-2	TRBD1	TRBV28	TGTGCCAGCAGGCGACAGGGGGTAGATGGCTACACCTTC	CASRRQGVDGYTF
NA	TRBJ2-1	TRBD1	TRBV7-2	TGTGCCAGCAGCTTACCCAGCCGACAGGGCACAAACTACAATGAGCAGTTCTTC	CASSLPSRQGTNYNEQFF
NA	TRBJ2-5	NA	TRBV6-1	TGTGCCAGCGGGCCAAGCTGGACCCAGTACTTC	CASGPSWTQYF